These 11 T cell receptor beta chains share one sample of origin, sequenced in a study of lung T cells in sarcoidosis with Löfgren's syndrome (dated by TCRdb to 2017 to 2019). TCRdb records Illumina MiSeq as the sequencer. TCRdb handled the public reads itself, with Q25 trimming in fastp and clone calling in MiXCR, and kept productive beta chains. Identical CDR3 protein sequences are pooled into one entry, listed with their most common genes and DNA. The sample records some 65,000 distinct CDR3 sequences, over 20% of which are singletons. Under 3% of the sample goes to the ten largest clones. Source material: CD4+ T cells from PBMCs. The receptors here all came from a human donor with sarcoidosis (Löfgren's syndrome or another form), or a control subject (not recorded which).

On this clonotype itself: A clone one base away is much larger, so this may be a read error. The chain combines TRBV28 with TRBJ2-3, with D possibly being TRBD1 (6 bases). CDR1 and CDR2 from the germline V gene are MDHEN and SYDVKM. This CDR3 has 14 amino acids. CDR3 protein: CACRKDSLTDTQYF. The CDR3 DNA is TGTGCCTGCAGGAAGGACAGCCTCACAGATACGCAGTATTTT.

The rearrangement uses TRBV5-1 and TRBJ2-5; D tentatively fits TRBD1 or TRBD2 (6 bases each). The V gene's germline CDR1 is SGHRS and CDR2 YFSETQ. The CDR3 totals 15 residues. V lost 0 bases to trimming and J lost 5 bases, with 14 bases between them. The CDR3 region has the DNA TGCGCCAGCAGCTTGGTGGGGGGCGGGTCGGAGACCCAGTACTTC. It yields the protein CASSLVGGGSETQYF.

Many counts were recorded for this clonotype. This chain uses TRBV27 with TRBJ2-2; a weak D match, TRBD1 (6 bases). The V gene's germline CDR1 is MNHEY and CDR2 SMNVEV (reference sequence). Trimming pared 3 bases from V and 5 bases from J, leaving 13 bases between. The CDR3 consists of 15 residues. The CDR3 nucleotides read TGTGCCAGCAGTTTTCGGACAGTCAGGACCGGGGAGCTGTTTTTT. It encodes CASSFRTVRTGELFF.

The chain joins TRBV6-4 to TRBJ1-1, with D possibly TRBD1 on 5 matching bases. CDR1 and CDR2 (germline): MRHNA, SNTAGT. The V and J ends lost 3 bases and 3 bases respectively, with 26 bases between them. The CDR3 spans 19 residues. CDR3 nucleotides: TGTGCCAGCAGTGAAGTTTTTCAATTCCCTTTTCCGGGGGACACTGAAGCTTTCTTT. This gives the protein CASSEVFQFPFPGDTEAFF.

The rearrangement joins TRBV12-3 or TRBV12-4 to TRBJ2-5, with 10 positions matching TRBD2. V lost 7 bases, J lost 2 bases, and 7 bases stayed unmatched. This CDR3 region has 15 residues. CDR3: CASTRQRGGQETQYF. The CDR3, as DNA: TGTGCCAGCACTCGCCAGCGGGGGGGACAAGAGACCCAGTACTTC.

J is TRBJ1-6 and V is TRBV12-3 or TRBV12-4; no clear D gene. The CDR3 runs 15 residues. Trimming removed 8 bases at V and 0 bases at J, with 11 bases between. The CDR3 coding sequence is TGTGCCAGCCGGCAATCGAGCTCCTATAATTCACCCCTCCACTTT. Encoded protein: CASRQSSSYNSPLHF.

There are many counts of this clonotype. The chain uses TRBV15 and TRBJ2-1; the match to TRBD2 covers 8 bases. The CDR3 has 14 amino acids. J was trimmed by 4 bases and V by 5 bases; bases with no gene match: 4. CDR1 and CDR2 (germline): LNHNV, YYDKDF (reference sequence). CDR3 sequence (DNA): TGTGCCACCAGCCCGGGGGGGGATTACAATGAGCAGTTCTTC. It yields the protein CATSPGGDYNEQFF.

This clonotype was counted only a few times. The chain combines TRBV11-2 with TRBJ2-3, with 8 bases lining up with TRBD1. Germline CDR1 and CDR2: SGHAT and FQNNGV. The ends lost 5 bases at V and 7 bases at J; junction bases unmatched: 23. The length of the CDR3 is 19 residues. CDR3 sequence: CASSPGLRPGQGGRNTQYF. CDR3 in DNA: TGTGCCAGCAGCCCGGGCCTTCGACCCGGACAGGGCGGTCGTAATACGCAGTATTTT.

This clonotype was recorded many times. The J gene is TRBJ1-1, the V gene TRBV28; maybe TRBD1 (5 bases). Germline-derived CDR1 and CDR2 are MDHEN and SYDVKM. CDR3 length equals 12 residues. V lost 6 bases and J 7 bases, leaving 12 bases between the germline ends. The CDR3 sequence: CASSLLGLEAFF. CDR3 DNA: TGTGCCAGCAGCCTCCTGGGGCTTGAAGCTTTCTTT.

This clonotype has more than one count but fewer than ten. Its ends do not fully match the called genes, so a read error is possible. The gene calls are TRBV11-2 and TRBJ2-5; 10 bases fit TRBD2. CDR3 length equals 14 residues. The germline gives CDR1 SGHAT, CDR2 FQNNGV. Here the CDR3 reads CASTLLAGYETQYF. CDR3 DNA: TGTGCCAGCACCTTACTAGCGGGGTATGAGACCCAGTACTTC.

This clonotype came up many times. CDR3 DNA: TGCAGTGCTAGAGTTCCCGGGACCGCCTACGAGCAGTACTTC. Protein: CSARVPGTAYEQYF. The V and J genes are TRBV20-1 and TRBJ2-7; D may be TRBD1 or TRBD2 (5 bases each). Trimming removed 1 base at V and 2 bases at J, with 12 bases between. This CDR3 spans 14 amino acids. Germline CDR1 is DFQATT and CDR2 is SNEGSKA (reference sequence).